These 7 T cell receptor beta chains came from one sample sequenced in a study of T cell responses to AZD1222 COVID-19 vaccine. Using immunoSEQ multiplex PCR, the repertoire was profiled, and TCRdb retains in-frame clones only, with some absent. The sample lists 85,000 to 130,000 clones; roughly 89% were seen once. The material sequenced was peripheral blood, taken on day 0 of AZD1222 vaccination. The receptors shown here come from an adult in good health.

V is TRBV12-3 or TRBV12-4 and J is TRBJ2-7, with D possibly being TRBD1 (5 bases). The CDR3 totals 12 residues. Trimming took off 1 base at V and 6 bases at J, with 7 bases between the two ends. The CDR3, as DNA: TGTGCCAGCAGTTTAGGGGGCTTCGAGCAGTACTTC. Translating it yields CASSLGGFEQYF.

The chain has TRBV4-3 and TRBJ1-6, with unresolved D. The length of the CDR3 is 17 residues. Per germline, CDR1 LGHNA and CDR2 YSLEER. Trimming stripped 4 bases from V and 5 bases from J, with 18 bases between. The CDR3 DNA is TGCGCCAGCAGCCCGCTGGACCGGAAAAATAATAATTCACCCCTCCACTTT. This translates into CASSPLDRKNNNSPLHF.

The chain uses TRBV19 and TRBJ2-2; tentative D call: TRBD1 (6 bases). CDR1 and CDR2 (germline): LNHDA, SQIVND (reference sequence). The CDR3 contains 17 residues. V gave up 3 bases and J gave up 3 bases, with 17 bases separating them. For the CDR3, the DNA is TGTGCCAGTAGTATGGGCGGCAGGGGAAGTGACACCGGGGAGCTGTTTTTT. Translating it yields CASSMGGRGSDTGELFF.

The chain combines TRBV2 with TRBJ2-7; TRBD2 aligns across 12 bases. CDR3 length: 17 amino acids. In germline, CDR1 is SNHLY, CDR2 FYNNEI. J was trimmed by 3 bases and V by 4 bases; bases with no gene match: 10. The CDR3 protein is CASSGGSLAGGNYEQYF. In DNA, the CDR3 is TGTGCCAGCAGTGGAGGTTCACTAGCGGGGGGAAACTACGAGCAGTACTTC.

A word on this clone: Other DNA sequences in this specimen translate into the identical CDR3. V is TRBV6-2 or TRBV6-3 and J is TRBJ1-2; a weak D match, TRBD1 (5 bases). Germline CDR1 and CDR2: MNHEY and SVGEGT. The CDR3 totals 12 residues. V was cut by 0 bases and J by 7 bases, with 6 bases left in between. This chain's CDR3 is CASSYSQGGYTF. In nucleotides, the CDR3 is TGTGCCAGCAGTTACTCCCAGGGTGGCTACACCTTC.

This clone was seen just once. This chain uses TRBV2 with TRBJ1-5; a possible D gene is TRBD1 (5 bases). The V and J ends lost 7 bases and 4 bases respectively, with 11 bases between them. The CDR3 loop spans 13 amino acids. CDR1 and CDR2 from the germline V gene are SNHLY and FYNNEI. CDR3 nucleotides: TGTGCCAGCAATTGGGCAGGGAATCAGCCCCAGCATTTT. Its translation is CASNWAGNQPQHF.

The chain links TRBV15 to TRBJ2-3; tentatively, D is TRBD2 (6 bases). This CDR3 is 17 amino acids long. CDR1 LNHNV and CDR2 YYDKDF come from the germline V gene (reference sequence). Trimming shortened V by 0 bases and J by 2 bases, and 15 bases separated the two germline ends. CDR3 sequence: CATSRESGSVFTDTQYF. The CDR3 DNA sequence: TGTGCCACCAGCAGAGAATCCGGGAGCGTATTCACAGATACGCAGTATTTT.